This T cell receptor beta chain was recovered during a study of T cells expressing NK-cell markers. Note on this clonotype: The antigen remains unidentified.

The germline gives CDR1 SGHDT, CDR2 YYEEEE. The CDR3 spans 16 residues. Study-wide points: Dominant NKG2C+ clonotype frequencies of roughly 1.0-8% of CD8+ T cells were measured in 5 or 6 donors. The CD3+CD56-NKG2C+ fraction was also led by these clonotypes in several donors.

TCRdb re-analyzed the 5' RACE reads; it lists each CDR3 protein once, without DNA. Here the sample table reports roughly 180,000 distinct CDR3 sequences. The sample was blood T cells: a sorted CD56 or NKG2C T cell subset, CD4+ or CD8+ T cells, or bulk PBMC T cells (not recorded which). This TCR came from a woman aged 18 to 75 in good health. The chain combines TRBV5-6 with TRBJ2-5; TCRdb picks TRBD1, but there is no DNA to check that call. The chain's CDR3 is CASSSEPGWGKETQYF. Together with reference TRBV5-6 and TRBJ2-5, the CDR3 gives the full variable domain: DAGVTQSPTHLIKTRGQQVTLRCSPKSGHDTVSWYQQALGQGPQFIFQYYEEEERQRGNFPDRFSGHQFPNYSSELNVNALLLGDSALYLCASSSEPGWGKETQYFGPGTRLLVL.